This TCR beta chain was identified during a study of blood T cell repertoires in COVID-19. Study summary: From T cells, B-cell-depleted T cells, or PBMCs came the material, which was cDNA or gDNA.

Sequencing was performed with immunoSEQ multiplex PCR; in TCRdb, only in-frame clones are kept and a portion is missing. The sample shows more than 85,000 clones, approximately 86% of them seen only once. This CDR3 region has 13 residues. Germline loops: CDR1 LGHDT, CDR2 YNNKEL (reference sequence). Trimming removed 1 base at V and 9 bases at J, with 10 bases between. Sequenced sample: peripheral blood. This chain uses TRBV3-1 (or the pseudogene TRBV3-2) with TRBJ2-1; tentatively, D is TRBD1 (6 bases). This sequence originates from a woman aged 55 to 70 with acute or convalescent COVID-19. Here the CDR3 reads CASSQVTGREQFF. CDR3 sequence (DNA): TGTGCCAGCAGCCAAGTTACAGGGCGTGAGCAGTTCTTC.